This T cell receptor beta chain was sequenced during a study of Ad26.COV2.S vaccination and SARS-CoV-2 variants. The method was immunoSEQ multiplex PCR; TCRdb's version includes in-frame clones alone and lacks a portion of them. The repertoire consists of 350,000 to 500,000 clones, with about 92% occurring once and the leading ten covering roughly 4.3%. The treatment here: approximately 18 received Ad26.COV2.S at low or high dose, single or two shots; roughly five received placebo; per-sample allocation not given. Repertoires come from day 63 after the first vaccine or placebo injection. It was an adult aged 18-55 years in Boston who was the donor. Germline CDR1 SGHNT, CDR2 YYREEE (reference sequence). The V end lost 4 bases, the J end lost 4 bases, and 18 bases lay between the germline ends. The CDR3 runs to 16 residues.

The sample was peripheral blood, taken in a trial of Ad26.COV2.S vaccine versus placebo. The chain couples TRBV5-4 to TRBJ2-1; TRBD1 might be the D (6 bases). This sequence originates from a person between 18 and 65 years old who received the Ad26.COV2.S COVID-19 vaccine or a placebo. This chain's CDR3 is CASSRWEGGEYNEQFF. CDR3 nucleotides: TGTGCCAGCAGCAGATGGGAAGGGGGTGAATACAATGAGCAGTTCTTC.